The 8 T cell receptor beta chains listed next were all sequenced from one sample in a study of cytomegalovirus exposure and HLA in healthy donors. Clones were sequenced by immunoSEQ multiplex PCR, and TCRdb holds only the in-frame ones, with some missing. The profile shows 80,000 to 95,000 clones, approximately 96% of them singletons. The sequencing input was PBMCs. These receptor sequences come from a woman between 18 and 29 years old in good health and CMV-seronegative.

The rearrangement uses TRBV29-1 and TRBJ2-7; no clear D gene. Germline V gene lookup returns CDR1 SQVTM and CDR2 ANQGSEA. The CDR3 consists of 11 residues. The ends were cut back, 6 bases at V and 2 bases at J, with 8 bases in the middle. CDR3 coding DNA: TGCAGCGTCCGTGCGGCCTACGAGCAGTACTTC. Protein product: CSVRAAYEQYF.

This chain joins TRBV9 and TRBJ2-4; 8 positions agree with TRBD2. This CDR3 contains 13 residues. Germline trimming cut 4 bases from V and 10 bases from J; bases unmatched to any gene: 7. Germline V gene lookup returns CDR1 SGDLS and CDR2 YYNGEE. The DNA for the CDR3 is TGTGCCAGCAGCACTAGCGGTGAAGGGATTCAGTACTTC. Translated: CASSTSGEGIQYF.

This chain joins TRBV10-3 and TRBJ2-1; the D gene is possibly TRBD1 (6 bases). V dropped 10 bases and J dropped 5 bases, with 18 bases sitting between them. The CDR3 extends over 14 amino acids. In germline, CDR1 is ENHRY, CDR2 SYGVKD. CDR3 in amino acids: CASRSDRLNNEQFF. CDR3 nucleotides: TGTGCCAGCCGCTCGGACAGACTAAACAATGAGCAGTTCTTC.

The J gene is TRBJ2-7, the V gene TRBV5-1; 8 positions agree with TRBD1. This CDR3 contains 16 residues. CDR1 is SGHRS and CDR2 is YFSETQ in the germline V gene. Germline trimming cut 4 bases from V and 2 bases from J; bases unmatched to any gene: 11. Here the CDR3 reads CASSTRTGGPAYEQYF. The CDR3 bases are TGCGCCAGCAGCACCCGCACAGGGGGTCCCGCCTACGAGCAGTACTTC. Filled out from reference TRBV5-1 and TRBJ2-7, the complete variable domain reads KAGVTQTPRYLIKTRGQQVTLSCSPISGHRSVSWYQQTPGQGLQFLFEYFSETQRNKGNFPGRFSGRQFSNSRSEMNVSTLELGDSALYLCASSTRTGGPAYEQYFGPGTRLTVT.

The chain has TRBV14 and TRBJ2-1; 8 bases map to TRBD1. The V segment lost 4 bases and the J segment 6 bases; nucleotides outside the gene matches: 2. The CDR3 extends over 13 amino acids. Germline values: CDR1 SGHDN, CDR2 FVKESK. The CDR3 here is CASSPTGGNEQFF. CDR3 in DNA: TGTGCCAGCAGCCCTACAGGGGGCAATGAGCAGTTCTTC.

V is TRBV5-1 and J is TRBJ2-3; possibly TRBD2 for D (5 bases). The CDR3 is 11 residues long. Trimming removed 5 bases at V and 6 bases at J, with 7 bases between. Germline V gene lookup returns CDR1 SGHRS and CDR2 YFSETQ. In nucleotides, the CDR3 is TGCGCCAGCAGGGACTCGGATACGCAGTATTTT. It specifies CASRDSDTQYF.

As regards this clone: At one of its ends the junction is not consistent with the germline gene, which may arise from a read error. The rearrangement uses TRBV15 and TRBJ1-5; TRBD1 aligns across 8 bases. Germline CDR1 is LNHNV and CDR2 is YYDKDF (reference sequence). The CDR3 is made up of 15 amino acids. The CDR3 here is CATSRVGQGGQPRHF. The CDR3 nucleotides read TGTGCCACCAGCAGAGTCGGACAGGGAGGCCAGCCCCGGCATTTT.

V and J are TRBV11-3 and TRBJ2-2; 7 bases agree with TRBD2. The V and J ends lost 5 bases and 5 bases, in that order; junction bases with no gene match: 2. The CDR3 consists of 13 residues. Germline V lookup: CDR1 SGHNT, CDR2 YENEEA. Here the CDR3 reads CASSLSGTGELFF. CDR3 nucleotides: TGTGCCAGCAGCCTTAGCGGGACCGGGGAGCTGTTTTTT.